The 32 T cell receptor beta chains listed next were all sequenced from one sample in a study of cytomegalovirus exposure and HLA in healthy donors. The PCR ran on 60 Vbeta and 13 Jbeta primers. Assay: immunoSEQ multiplex PCR; the TCRdb copy retains only in-frame clones and omits some. The sample carries some 130,000 clones, around 77% recorded once. Sequenced input: PBMCs. These receptors all stem from a male donor in good health and CMV-seropositive.

This chain uses TRBV18 with TRBJ2-5, with 8 bases that match TRBD1. The CDR3 runs to 15 residues. V shed 3 bases and J 4 bases; nucleotides not matched to a gene: 7. CDR1 KGHSH and CDR2 LQKENI come from the germline V gene. DNA of the CDR3: TGTGCCAGCTCACCTCCTTCCCAGGGGGCAGAGACCCAGTACTTC. Translation: CASSPPSQGAETQYF. Supplemented by reference TRBV18 and TRBJ2-5, the full variable domain reads NAGVMQNPRHLVRRRGQEARLRCSPMKGHSHVYWYRQLPEEGLKFMVYLQKENIIDESGMPKERFSAEFPKEGPSILRIQQVVRGDSAAYFCASSPPSQGAETQYFGPGTRLLVL.

The chain uses TRBV13 and TRBJ1-6; 8 nucleotides align to TRBD1. Trimming cost V 5 bases and J 7 bases; bases outside gene matches: 10. Per germline, CDR1 PRHDT and CDR2 FYEKMQ (reference sequence). The CDR3 runs 16 residues. CDR3 sequence (DNA): TGTGCCAGCAGCACCACAGACAGGGGTCGCAATTCACCCCTCCACTTT. It specifies CASSTTDRGRNSPLHF.

The V gene is TRBV9, the J gene TRBJ1-2; D perhaps matches TRBD1 (5 bases). Trimming cost V 0 bases and J 2 bases, with 14 bases left between them. The CDR3 spans 16 residues. Germline-derived CDR1 and CDR2 are SGDLS and YYNGEE. DNA for the CDR3: TGTGCCAGCAGCGTAGCTACAGGAGGGCAGAACTATGGCTACACCTTC. This codes for CASSVATGGQNYGYTF.

The chain recombines TRBV5-6 with TRBJ2-5, with 12 bases lining up with TRBD2. Per the germline V gene, CDR1 is SGHDT and CDR2 is YYEEEE. Trimming took 1 base from V and 1 from J; bases not matched to a gene: 2. The CDR3 runs to 16 residues. The CDR3: CASSLRTSGIQETQYF. The CDR3 bases are TGTGCCAGCAGCTTGAGGACTAGCGGGATCCAAGAGACCCAGTACTTC. Supplemented by reference TRBV5-6 and TRBJ2-5, the full variable domain reads DAGVTQSPTHLIKTRGQQVTLRCSPKSGHDTVSWYQQALGQGPQFIFQYYEEEERQRGNFPDRFSGHQFPNYSSELNVNALLLGDSALYLCASSLRTSGIQETQYFGPGTRLLVL.

Only a few counts were recorded for this clone. V gene TRBV7-2 combines with J gene TRBJ2-3; no firm D call. Trimming pared 5 bases from V and 2 bases from J, leaving 11 bases between. This CDR3 comprises 14 residues. Per the germline V gene, CDR1 is SGHTA and CDR2 is FQGNSA. The CDR3: CASSRSGYTDTQYF. CDR3 nucleotides: TGTGCCAGCAGCCGGAGTGGCTACACAGATACGCAGTATTTT.

The rearrangement joins TRBV27 to TRBJ2-7; possibly TRBD1 for D (7 bases). The CDR3 loop spans 16 amino acids. The V end lost 1 base, the J end lost 2 bases, and 15 bases lay between the germline ends. From germline, CDR1 is MNHEY and CDR2 SMNVEV (reference sequence). CDR3 sequence reads: CASSLLGQGGPYEQYF. CDR3 DNA: TGTGCCAGCAGTTTATTAGGGCAGGGGGGTCCCTACGAGCAGTACTTC.

V and J are TRBV13 and TRBJ1-2; D might be TRBD1 (6 bases). Germline CDR1 and CDR2: PRHDT and FYEKMQ (reference sequence). This CDR3 is 14 amino acids long. V lost 3 bases and J lost 8, with 16 bases in between. The chain's CDR3 is CASSFRTEFSGYTF. In nucleotides, the CDR3 is TGTGCCAGCAGCTTCCGGACAGAGTTTTCGGGCTACACCTTC.

J is TRBJ2-5 and V is TRBV6-5; D might be TRBD2 (6 bases). The length of the CDR3 is 15 residues. V was pared by 7 bases and J by 5 bases, with 20 bases between. The germline V gene encodes CDR1 MNHEY and CDR2 SVGAGI. CDR3 nucleotide sequence: TGTGCCAGCACCCAAACGGCGGGGATGGGCGAGACCCAGTACTTC. Its translation is CASTQTAGMGETQYF.

The chain recombines TRBV27 with TRBJ1-5; 8 nucleotides match TRBD1. Trimming cost V 6 bases and J 7 bases; bases outside gene matches: 5. This CDR3 region has 13 residues. Germline-derived CDR1 and CDR2 are MNHEY and SMNVEV (reference sequence). CDR3 DNA sequence: TGTGCCAGCAGCCCAGACAGGGGACAGCCCCAGCATTTT. Its translation is CASSPDRGQPQHF.

To note about this clone: The junction departs from germline at one end; a sequencing error may be responsible. CDR3 nucleotide sequence: TGTGCCAGCAGTTACAACGGGGGAAAAAACAGTCAGTACTTC. Translating it yields CASSYNGGKNSQYF. This chain joins TRBV6-5 and TRBJ2-4; D is perhaps TRBD2 (6 bases). The CDR3 is 14 amino acids. Looked up from germline, CDR1 is MNHEY and CDR2 is SVGAGI.

In this sample, this clone turned up a few times. The chain couples TRBV6-5 to TRBJ1-1; no clear D. The CDR3 loop spans 15 amino acids. The V gene lost 0 bases and the J gene lost 6 bases, with 14 bases spanning the gap. Germline CDR1 reads MNHEY; CDR2 reads SVGAGI. This CDR3 is CASSYSAGLKAEAFF. The CDR3 DNA follows: TGTGCCAGCAGTTACTCGGCGGGATTAAAGGCTGAAGCTTTCTTT.

The J gene is TRBJ2-7, the V gene TRBV9; D is undetermined. Germline-derived CDR1 and CDR2 are SGDLS and YYNGEE. The CDR3 is made up of 14 amino acids. Trimming took 2 bases from V and 0 from J, leaving 9 bases between them. CDR3: CASSVTVSSYEQYF. The CDR3 DNA reads as TGTGCCAGCAGCGTTACAGTAAGCTCCTACGAGCAGTACTTC.

On this clone itself: The junction and the germline gene differ at one end; a read error may be behind it. This sequence joins TRBV7-9 and TRBJ2-7; 7 nucleotides align to TRBD1. Germline V CDR1 and CDR2: SEHNR, FQNEAQ (reference sequence). The CDR3 consists of 14 residues. CDR3 in DNA: TGTTCCAGCAGCTCGCAATCCACAGGGGACGAGCAGTACTTC. The encoded protein is CSSSSQSTGDEQYF.

The chain recombines TRBV28 with TRBJ2-7; no firm D call. The germline V gene encodes CDR1 MDHEN and CDR2 SYDVKM. Trimming cost V 8 bases and J 2 bases, with 10 bases left between them. CDR3 length equals 12 residues. The CDR3 DNA sequence: TGTGCCAGCTCTCCAGGTACCTACGAGCAGTACTTC. It translates to CASSPGTYEQYF.

The gene calls are TRBV2 and TRBJ1-1; 7 bases are shared with TRBD1. The CDR3 totals 13 residues. From germline, CDR1 is SNHLY and CDR2 FYNNEI. J gave up 7 bases and V 6 bases, and 8 bases lay outside the gene matches. The CDR3 nucleotides read TGTGCCAGCAGCGTCTCCCGGGACAGTGAAGCTTTCTTT. Its translation is CASSVSRDSEAFF.

Only a few counts were recorded for this clone. The chain employs TRBV5-6 and TRBJ1-4, with 9 bases fitting TRBD1. Germline V gene sequence: CDR1 SGHDT, CDR2 YYEEEE. Trimming cost V 4 bases and J 13 bases; bases outside gene matches: 8. CDR3 length: 13 residues. Here the CDR3 reads CASSEDRGHRLFF. CDR3 nucleotides: TGTGCCAGCAGCGAGGACAGGGGCCATCGACTGTTTTTT. Based on the CDR3 plus reference TRBV5-6 and TRBJ1-4, the full variable domain is DAGVTQSPTHLIKTRGQQVTLRCSPKSGHDTVSWYQQALGQGPQFIFQYYEEEERQRGNFPDRFSGHQFPNYSSELNVNALLLGDSALYLCASSEDRGHRLFFGSGTQLSVL.

J is TRBJ2-4 and V is TRBV14; 8 nucleotides align to TRBD1. The length of the CDR3 is 15 residues. Germline lookup yields CDR1 SGHDN and CDR2 FVKESK. Trimming removed 4 bases from V and 9 bases from J; junction bases left unmatched: 11. The CDR3 spells CASSRGGQGWSIQYF. CDR3 DNA: TGTGCCAGCAGCCGAGGAGGACAGGGTTGGAGCATTCAGTACTTC.

This sequence joins TRBV6-1 and TRBJ1-5, with D uncertain. The CDR3 runs 16 residues. Germline V gene lookup returns CDR1 MNHNS and CDR2 SASEGT. The V end lost 1 base, the J end lost 0 bases, and 10 bases lay between the germline ends. The CDR3: CASSEDKDYSNQPQHF. The DNA for the CDR3 is TGTGCCAGCAGTGAAGATAAAGACTATAGCAATCAGCCCCAGCATTTT.

The CDR3 bases are TGTGCCAGCAGGGGACAGCCCAACTATGGCTACACCTTC. Its translation is CASRGQPNYGYTF. This chain joins TRBV5-4 and TRBJ1-2; 7 nucleotides align to TRBD1. This CDR3 region has 13 residues. V lost 5 bases, J lost 2 bases, and 3 bases stayed unmatched. CDR1 and CDR2 from the germline V gene are SGHNT and YYREEE (reference sequence).

V is TRBV9 and J is TRBJ1-5; D uncertain. Between the trimmed V and J ends, which lost 2 bases and 0 bases, there was a span of 6 bases. CDR1 is SGDLS and CDR2 is YYNGEE in the germline V gene. CDR3 length: 14 residues. The CDR3 spells CASSVAPSNQPQHF. CDR3 bases: TGTGCCAGCAGCGTGGCACCTAGCAATCAGCCCCAGCATTTT.

This clone has more than one count but fewer than ten. Compared with germline, one end of the junction differs, possibly owing to a read error. V is TRBV2 and J is TRBJ2-6; 7 bases line up with TRBD2. CDR3 length equals 15 residues. Per germline, CDR1 SNHLY and CDR2 FYNNEI. The CDR3 DNA sequence: TGTGCCAGCAGTAAGGCTAGCGGTGGGGCCAACGGCCTGACTTTC. It encodes CASSKASGGANGLTF.

The count of this clone is one. This same CDR3 is encoded by further DNA sequences in the sample. V gene TRBV5-1 combines with J gene TRBJ1-1; maybe TRBD1 (5 bases). Trimming shortened V by 4 bases and J by 3 bases, and 10 bases separated the two germline ends. Germline V gives CDR1 SGHRS, CDR2 YFSETQ. This CDR3 is built from 13 residues. This CDR3 reads CASSLAGDTEAFF. The CDR3 DNA is TGCGCCAGCAGCCTGGCGGGGGACACTGAAGCTTTCTTT.

The chain has TRBV9 and TRBJ2-7, with 11 nucleotides matching TRBD2. The CDR3 sequence is 17 residues long. The germline V gene has CDR1 SGDLS and CDR2 YYNGEE. Trimming removed 4 bases from V and 0 bases from J; junction bases left unmatched: 9. The CDR3 loop reads CASSSRGTSGPSYEQYF. CDR3 coding DNA: TGTGCCAGCAGCTCTCGGGGGACTAGCGGACCCTCCTACGAGCAGTACTTC.

The V call is TRBV6-1, the J call TRBJ2-3; D is possibly TRBD1 (6 bases). CDR1 is MNHNS and CDR2 is SASEGT in the germline V gene. This CDR3 has 15 residues. Trimming shortened V by 6 bases and J by 4 bases, and 17 bases separated the two germline ends. The CDR3 DNA follows: TGTGCCAGCAGGATAGGGGGAACACACCCAGATACGCAGTATTTT. This encodes CASRIGGTHPDTQYF.

The chain is built from TRBV5-6 and TRBJ2-7; 8 bases are a match to TRBD1. V dropped 3 bases and J dropped 1; count of bases not matched to a gene: 0. The CDR3 spans 13 residues. The V gene's germline CDR1 is SGHDT and CDR2 YYEEEE. The CDR3: CASSWDRSYEQYF. Written as DNA, the CDR3 is TGTGCCAGCAGCTGGGACAGGTCCTACGAGCAGTACTTC.

The rearrangement uses TRBV7-9 and TRBJ2-7, with D possibly matching TRBD2 (6 bases). Germline V gene sequence: CDR1 SEHNR, CDR2 FQNEAQ (reference sequence). The CDR3 covers 14 residues. Trimming took 6 bases from V and 2 from J, leaving 14 bases between them. The CDR3 DNA reads as TGTGCCAGCAGTTACCGGGACTTCCCCTACGAGCAGTACTTC. Protein product: CASSYRDFPYEQYF.

The CDR3 sequence: CASSTTGQFGNTIYF. CDR3 DNA: TGCGCCAGCAGCACTACAGGACAATTTGGAAACACCATATATTTT. The chain uses TRBV5-1 and TRBJ1-3; D might be TRBD1 (5 bases). Per germline, CDR1 SGHRS and CDR2 YFSETQ. Trimming took off 4 bases at V and 3 bases at J, with 14 bases between the two ends. This CDR3 has 15 residues. The full variable domain, with the rest looked up from reference TRBV5-1 and TRBJ1-3, is KAGVTQTPRYLIKTRGQQVTLSCSPISGHRSVSWYQQTPGQGLQFLFEYFSETQRNKGNFPGRFSGRQFSNSRSEMNVSTLELGDSALYLCASSTTGQFGNTIYFGEGSWLTVV.

This clone has just a few counts. The chain joins TRBV28 to TRBJ1-2; 8 bases match TRBD1. The V gene's germline CDR1 is MDHEN and CDR2 SYDVKM. CDR3 size: 14 residues. After removal of 6 bases from V and 7 bases from J, the junction contained 10 bases not matched to a gene. CDR3 loop: CASSAGGSGGGYTF. CDR3 DNA sequence: TGTGCCAGCAGCGCAGGGGGCTCGGGAGGTGGCTACACCTTC.

This clone appeared a single time. V gene TRBV18 combines with J gene TRBJ2-1; 12 nucleotides match TRBD2. The CDR3 is made up of 14 amino acids. Trimming cost V 1 base and J 10 bases; bases outside gene matches: 2. Germline lookup yields CDR1 KGHSH and CDR2 LQKENI. CDR3 loop: CASSPRLAGAEQFF. DNA for the CDR3: TGTGCCAGCTCACCACGACTAGCGGGGGCGGAGCAGTTCTTC.

As concerns this clone: One end of the junction varies from germline; a read error may be responsible. This chain connects TRBV7-9 to TRBJ1-4; possible D gene TRBD1, 6 bases. The CDR3 loop spans 14 amino acids. Germline V gene data show CDR1 as SEHNR and CDR2 as FQNEAQ (reference sequence). In DNA form, the CDR3 reads TGTTCCAGCAGCCCTCGACAGGCTAATGAAAAACTGTTTTTT. It translates to CSSSPRQANEKLFF.

This rearrangement joins TRBV6-5 to TRBJ2-1; D perhaps matches TRBD1 (6 bases). The germline CDR1 and CDR2 sequences are MNHEY and SVGAGI. CDR3 length equals 14 residues. The V end was cut by 5 bases, the J end by 6 bases, with 14 bases between. The CDR3 DNA sequence: TGTGCCAGCAGTGGGATTTTGGGGGCCAATGAGCAGTTCTTC. It codes for CASSGILGANEQFF.

J is TRBJ2-1 and V is TRBV6-5; 9 bases are shared with TRBD2. Looked up from germline, CDR1 is MNHEY and CDR2 is SVGAGI. The CDR3 contains 15 residues. The junction had 6 bases not matched to a gene; V was cut back by 1 base and J by 8 bases. The CDR3 region has the DNA TGTGCCAGCAGTTACTGGGTAGCGGGAGAACATGAGCAGTTCTTC. The encoded protein is CASSYWVAGEHEQFF.